This is a list of T cell receptor beta chains from one sample in a study of T cells in Graves' hyperthyroidism and ophthalmopathy. TCRdb used MiXCR to reprocess the multiplex PCR reads, holding one entry per CDR3 protein. The sample has 40,000 or so distinct CDR3 sequences, approximately 50% seen once; the top ten hold approximately 6.2%. Sequencing was performed on blood. All receptors derive from a woman aged 45 to 65 with Graves' hyperthyroidism that later progressed to Graves' ophthalmopathy. Both conserved end residues are part of each CDR3. A D gene is named only where the DNA matches it firmly. The size of a clone is reported for some rows only, either as once, few or many, or as a class for expanded clones.

d_gene: TRBD1; abundance: .; v_gene: TRBV6-5; j_gene: TRBJ1-1; CDR3aa: CASSQPTGTEAFF; CDR3nt: TGTGCCAGCAGTCAGCCGACAGGGACTGAAGCTTTCTTT
d_gene: TRBD1; abundance: many; v_gene: TRBV6-1; j_gene: TRBJ2-2; CDR3aa: CASSADRGPRSGELFF; CDR3nt: TGTGCCAGCAGTGCCGACAGGGGTCCGAGGTCCGGGGAGCTGTTTTTT
d_gene: .; abundance: .; v_gene: TRBV28; j_gene: TRBJ2-1; CDR3aa: CASSSSGTHNEQFF; CDR3nt: TGTGCCAGCAGTTCGAGTGGGACCCACAATGAGCAGTTCTTC
d_gene: .; abundance: .; v_gene: TRBV20-1; j_gene: TRBJ1-1; CDR3aa: CSARAVGTEAFF; CDR3nt: TGCAGTGCTAGGGCGGTAGGCACTGAAGCTTTCTTT
d_gene: TRBD2; abundance: many; v_gene: TRBV3-1; j_gene: TRBJ2-3; CDR3aa: CASSQELAGYDTQYF; CDR3nt: TGTGCCAGCAGCCAAGAACTAGCGGGATACGATACGCAGTATTTT
d_gene: .; abundance: .; v_gene: TRBV12-3/TRBV12-4; j_gene: TRBJ2-3; CDR3aa: CASSLLDSAQYF; CDR3nt: TGTGCCAGCAGTTTATTAGACAGTGCGCAGTATTTT
d_gene: .; abundance: .; v_gene: TRBV5-4; j_gene: TRBJ2-1; CDR3aa: CASTQDLLGYNERFF; CDR3nt: TGTGCCAGCACCCAGGACCTGCTCGGATACAATGAGCGGTTCTTC
d_gene: .; abundance: .; v_gene: TRBV6-4; j_gene: TRBJ1-5; CDR3aa: CADHRWGWGQPQHF; CDR3nt: TGTGCCGACCATCGGTGGGGCTGGGGTCAGCCCCAGCATTTT
d_gene: .; abundance: many; v_gene: TRBV30; j_gene: TRBJ1-5; CDR3aa: CAWTRQGRNQPQHF; CDR3nt: TGTGCCTGGACGCGGCAGGGCCGCAATCAGCCCCAGCATTTT
d_gene: TRBD1; abundance: medium-sized; v_gene: TRBV25-1; j_gene: TRBJ1-1; CDR3aa: CASSEDRGSNTEAFF; CDR3nt: TGTGCCAGCAGTGAGGACAGGGGGTCGAACACTGAAGCTTTCTTT
d_gene: .; abundance: many; v_gene: TRBV5-1; j_gene: TRBJ2-2; CDR3aa: CASSLELSGNTGELFF; CDR3nt: TGCGCCAGCAGCTTGGAGCTTAGCGGGAACACCGGGGAGCTGTTTTTT
d_gene: .; abundance: .; v_gene: TRBV19; j_gene: TRBJ1-4; CDR3aa: CASFGQTATNEKLFF; CDR3nt: TGTGCCAGTTTCGGGCAGACCGCAACTAATGAAAAACTGTTTTTT
d_gene: TRBD2; abundance: medium-sized; v_gene: TRBV7-3; j_gene: TRBJ2-7; CDR3aa: CASSLNGLAEEQYF; CDR3nt: TGTGCCAGCAGCTTAAACGGACTAGCAGAAGAGCAGTACTTC
d_gene: TRBD2; abundance: medium-sized; v_gene: TRBV10-2; j_gene: TRBJ2-7; CDR3aa: CASSEGAGGPGEQYF; CDR3nt: TGCGCCAGCAGTGAAGGAGCGGGAGGGCCGGGGGAGCAGTACTTC
d_gene: .; abundance: medium-sized; v_gene: TRBV24-1; j_gene: TRBJ1-2; CDR3aa: CATSDGAGTVYGYTF; CDR3nt: TGTGCCACCAGTGATGGTGCCGGGACGGTCTATGGCTACACCTTC